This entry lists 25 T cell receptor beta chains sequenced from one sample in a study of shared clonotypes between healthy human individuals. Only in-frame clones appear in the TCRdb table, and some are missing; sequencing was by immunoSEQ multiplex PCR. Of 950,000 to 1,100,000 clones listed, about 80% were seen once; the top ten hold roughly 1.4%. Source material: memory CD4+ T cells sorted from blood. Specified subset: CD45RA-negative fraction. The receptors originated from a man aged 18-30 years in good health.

CDR3 nucleotides: TGTGCCAAATCGGGACAGGGAACCAAAAACATTCAGTACTTC. It specifies CAKSGQGTKNIQYF. The chain links TRBV2 to TRBJ2-4, with 9 bases fitting TRBD1. V lost 10 bases, J lost 2 bases, and 6 bases stayed unmatched. CDR3 length: 14 residues. Germline CDR1 SNHLY, CDR2 FYNNEI. Drawing the rest from reference TRBV2 and TRBJ2-4, the complete variable domain is EPEVTQTPSHQVTQMGQEVILRCVPISNHLYFYWYRQILGQKVEFLVSFYNNEISEKSEIFDDQFSVERPDGSNFTLKIRSTKLEDSAMYFCAKSGQGTKNIQYFGAGTRLSVL.

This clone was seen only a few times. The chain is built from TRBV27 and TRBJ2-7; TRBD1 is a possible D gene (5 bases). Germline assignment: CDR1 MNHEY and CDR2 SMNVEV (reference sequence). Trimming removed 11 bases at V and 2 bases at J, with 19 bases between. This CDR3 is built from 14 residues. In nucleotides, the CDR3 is TGTGCCGACAGTTTTTACAGGCACCCCTACGAGCAGTACTTC. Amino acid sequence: CADSFYRHPYEQYF.

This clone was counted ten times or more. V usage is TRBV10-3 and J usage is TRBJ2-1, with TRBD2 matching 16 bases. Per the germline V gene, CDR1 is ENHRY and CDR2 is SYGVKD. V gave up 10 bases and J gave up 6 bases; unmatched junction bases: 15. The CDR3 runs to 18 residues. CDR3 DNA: TGTGCCACCCAGGGACTAGCGGGAGGGGCCATGAGGTCCAATGAGCAGTTCTTC. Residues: CATQGLAGGAMRSNEQFF.

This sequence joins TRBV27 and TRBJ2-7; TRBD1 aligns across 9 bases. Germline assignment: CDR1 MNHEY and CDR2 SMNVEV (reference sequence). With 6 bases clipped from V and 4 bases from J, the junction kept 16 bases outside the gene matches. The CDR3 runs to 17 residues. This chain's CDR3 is CASSLKGLGTGTYEQYF. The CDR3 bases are TGTGCCAGCAGCTTAAAGGGCCTCGGGACAGGGACTTACGAGCAGTACTTC.

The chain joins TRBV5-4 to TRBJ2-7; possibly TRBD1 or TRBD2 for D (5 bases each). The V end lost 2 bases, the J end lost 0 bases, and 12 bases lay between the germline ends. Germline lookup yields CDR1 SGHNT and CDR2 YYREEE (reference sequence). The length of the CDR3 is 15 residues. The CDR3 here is CASSFSGPSSYEQYF. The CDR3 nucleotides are TGTGCCAGCAGCTTTTCGGGGCCCAGCTCCTACGAGCAGTACTTC.

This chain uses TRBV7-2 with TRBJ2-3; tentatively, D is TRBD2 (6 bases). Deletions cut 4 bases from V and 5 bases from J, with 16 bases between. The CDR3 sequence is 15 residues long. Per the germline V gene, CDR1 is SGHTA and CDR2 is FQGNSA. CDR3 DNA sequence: TGTGCCAGCAGCTCGGCGGGACTGGATCTAGATACGCAGTATTTT. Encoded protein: CASSSAGLDLDTQYF.

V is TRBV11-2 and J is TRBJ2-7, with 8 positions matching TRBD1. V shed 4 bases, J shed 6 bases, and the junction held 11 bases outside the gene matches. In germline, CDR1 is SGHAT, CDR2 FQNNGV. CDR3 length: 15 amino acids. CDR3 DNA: TGTGCCAGCAGCTCAAGGACAGGGCGGGTTGCCGAGCAGTACTTC. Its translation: CASSSRTGRVAEQYF.

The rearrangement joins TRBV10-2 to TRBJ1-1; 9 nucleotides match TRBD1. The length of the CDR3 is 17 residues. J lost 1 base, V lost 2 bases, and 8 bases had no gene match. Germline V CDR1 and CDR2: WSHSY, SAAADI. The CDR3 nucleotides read TGCGCCAGCAGTGAGACAGGACAGGGGAAAGGGAACACTGAAGCTTTCTTT. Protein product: CASSETGQGKGNTEAFF.

The CDR3 here is CASSPSREQFF. The CDR3 coding sequence is TGTGCCAGCAGCCCAAGCCGGGAGCAGTTCTTC. The chain has TRBV7-2 and TRBJ2-1; no clear D gene. This CDR3 spans 11 amino acids. Trimming removed 5 bases at V and 10 bases at J, with 9 bases between. Germline CDR1 is SGHTA and CDR2 is FQGNSA. The full variable domain, its missing parts supplied by reference TRBV7-2 and TRBJ2-1, is GAGVSQSPSNKVTEKGKDVELRCDPISGHTALYWYRQSLGQGLEFLIYFQGNSAPDKSGLPSDRFSAERTGGSVSTLTIQRTQQEDSAVYLCASSPSREQFFGPGTRLTVL.

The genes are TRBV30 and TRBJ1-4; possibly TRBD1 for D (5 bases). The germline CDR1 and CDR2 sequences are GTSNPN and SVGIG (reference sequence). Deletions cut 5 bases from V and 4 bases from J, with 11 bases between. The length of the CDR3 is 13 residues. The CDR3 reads CAWQGRNNEKLFF. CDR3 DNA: TGTGCCTGGCAGGGCAGAAATAATGAAAAACTGTTTTTT.

The CDR3 is CASSFTGTGSYEQYF. The CDR3 DNA follows: TGTGCCAGCAGCTTCACCGGGACAGGTTCCTACGAGCAGTACTTC. The rearrangement links TRBV7-2 to TRBJ2-7; 8 nucleotides align to TRBD1. V shed 3 bases and J 1 base; nucleotides not matched to a gene: 5. The germline V gene encodes CDR1 SGHTA and CDR2 FQGNSA. The CDR3 sequence is 15 residues long.

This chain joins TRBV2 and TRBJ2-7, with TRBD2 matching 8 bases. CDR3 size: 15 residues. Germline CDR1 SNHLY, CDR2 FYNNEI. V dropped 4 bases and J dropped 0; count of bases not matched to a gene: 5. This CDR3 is CASSGGLAISYEQYF. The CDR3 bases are TGTGCCAGCAGTGGAGGACTAGCCATCTCCTACGAGCAGTACTTC.

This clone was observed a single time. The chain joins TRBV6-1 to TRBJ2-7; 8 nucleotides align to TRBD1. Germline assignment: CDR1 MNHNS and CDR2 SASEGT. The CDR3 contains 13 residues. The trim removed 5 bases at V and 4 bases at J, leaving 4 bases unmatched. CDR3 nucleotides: TGTGCCAGCAGTACCACAGGGGGGTACGAGCAGTACTTC. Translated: CASSTTGGYEQYF.

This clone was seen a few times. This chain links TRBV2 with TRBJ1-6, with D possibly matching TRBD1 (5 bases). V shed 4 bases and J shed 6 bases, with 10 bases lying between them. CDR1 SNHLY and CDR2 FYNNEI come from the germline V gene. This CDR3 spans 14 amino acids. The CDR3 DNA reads TGTGCCAGCAGTGTTCTGGGGACTAATTCACCCCTCCACTTT. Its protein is CASSVLGTNSPLHF.

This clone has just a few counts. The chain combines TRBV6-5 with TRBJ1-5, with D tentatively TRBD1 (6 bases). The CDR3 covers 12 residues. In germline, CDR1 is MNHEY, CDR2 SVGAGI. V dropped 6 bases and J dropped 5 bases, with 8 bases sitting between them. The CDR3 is CASRSGDQPQHF. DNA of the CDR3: TGTGCCAGCAGGTCAGGGGATCAGCCCCAGCATTTT.

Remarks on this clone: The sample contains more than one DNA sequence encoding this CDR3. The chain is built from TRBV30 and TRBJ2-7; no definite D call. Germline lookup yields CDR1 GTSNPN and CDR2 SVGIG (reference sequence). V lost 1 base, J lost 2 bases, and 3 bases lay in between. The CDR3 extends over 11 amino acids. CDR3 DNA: TGTGCCTGGAGTGGCACCTACGAGCAGTACTTC. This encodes CAWSGTYEQYF.

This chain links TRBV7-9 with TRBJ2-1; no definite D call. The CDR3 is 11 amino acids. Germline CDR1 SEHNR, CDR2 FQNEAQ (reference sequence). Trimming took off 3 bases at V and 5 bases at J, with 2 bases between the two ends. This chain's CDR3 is CASSFDNEQFF. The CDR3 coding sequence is TGTGCCAGCAGCTTCGACAATGAGCAGTTCTTC.

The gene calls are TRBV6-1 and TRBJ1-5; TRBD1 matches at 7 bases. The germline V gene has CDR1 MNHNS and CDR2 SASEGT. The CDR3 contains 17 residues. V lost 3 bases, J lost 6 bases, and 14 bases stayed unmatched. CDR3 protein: CASSDNSQGSRPQPQHF. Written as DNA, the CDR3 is TGTGCCAGCAGTGACAATTCACAGGGGTCCCGGCCTCAGCCCCAGCATTTT.

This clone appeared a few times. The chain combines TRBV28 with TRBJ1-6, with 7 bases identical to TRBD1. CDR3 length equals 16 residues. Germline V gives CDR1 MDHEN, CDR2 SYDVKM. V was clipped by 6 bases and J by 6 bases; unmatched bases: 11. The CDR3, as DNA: TGTGCCAGCAGCTTCTTGAGTCCAGGGGGTAATTCACCCCTCCACTTT. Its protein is CASSFLSPGGNSPLHF.

CDR3 bases: TGCGCCAGCAGCCTGGGGACGGGCAGCTCCTACGAGCAGTACTTC. Protein: CASSLGTGSSYEQYF. This chain connects TRBV4-1 to TRBJ2-7; perhaps D is TRBD1 or TRBD2 (5 bases each). This CDR3 has 15 residues. From germline, CDR1 is MGHRA and CDR2 YSYEKL. The V end was cut by 4 bases, the J end by 0 bases, with 13 bases between.

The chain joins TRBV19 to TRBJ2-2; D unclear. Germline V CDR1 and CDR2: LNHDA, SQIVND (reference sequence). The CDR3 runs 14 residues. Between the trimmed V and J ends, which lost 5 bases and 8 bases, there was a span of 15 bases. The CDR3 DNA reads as TGTGCCAGTAGTTCCCTAGTCATACAGGGGGAGCTGTTTTTT. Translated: CASSSLVIQGELFF.

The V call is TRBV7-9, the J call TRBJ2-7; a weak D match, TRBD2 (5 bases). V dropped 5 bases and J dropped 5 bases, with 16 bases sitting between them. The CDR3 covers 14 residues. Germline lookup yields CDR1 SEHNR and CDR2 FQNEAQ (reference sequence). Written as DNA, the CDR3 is TGTGCCAGCAGCCTAGAGAGGGCCCGGGACGAGCAGTACTTC. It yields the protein CASSLERARDEQYF.

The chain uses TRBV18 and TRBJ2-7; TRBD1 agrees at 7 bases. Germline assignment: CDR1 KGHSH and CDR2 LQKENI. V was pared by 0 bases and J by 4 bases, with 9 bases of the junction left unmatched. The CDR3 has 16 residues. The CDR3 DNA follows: TGTGCCAGCTCACCACCCGGGACAGTCCTCGGGTACGAGCAGTACTTC. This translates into CASSPPGTVLGYEQYF.

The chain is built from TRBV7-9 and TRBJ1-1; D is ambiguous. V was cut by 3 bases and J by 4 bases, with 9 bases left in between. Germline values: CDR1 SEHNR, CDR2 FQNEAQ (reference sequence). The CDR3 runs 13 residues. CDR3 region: CASSLLEVTEAFF. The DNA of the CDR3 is TGTGCCAGCAGCTTGCTGGAGGTCACTGAAGCTTTCTTT.

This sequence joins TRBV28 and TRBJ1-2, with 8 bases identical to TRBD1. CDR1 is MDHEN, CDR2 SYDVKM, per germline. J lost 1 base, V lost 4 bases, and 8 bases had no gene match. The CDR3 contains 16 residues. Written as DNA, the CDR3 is TGTGCCAGCAGTTCCGGGACAGGAGGCCTTAACTATGGCTACACCTTC. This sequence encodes CASSSGTGGLNYGYTF.